One and the same sample provided the 8 T cell receptor beta chains below, sequenced in a study of blood T cells in healthy people across ages. A second PCR, run for about 6 to 11 cycles, used a sample-barcoded 5' primer plus a J-beta primer mix. Each CDR3 protein gets one entry after TCRdb re-called the 5' RACE reads with MiXCR. Of about 730,000 distinct CDR3 sequences listed, about 40% were seen once; the top ten hold around 20%. The source material was blood. The receptor source for this set is an older woman in good health.

J is TRBJ2-7 and V is TRBV25-1; D not certain. Germline CDR1 is MGHDK and CDR2 is SYGVNS. The germline V and J ends were trimmed by 3 bases and 7 bases, with 7 bases remaining between them. The CDR3 has 11 residues. The CDR3 sequence: CASSDGDEQYF. CDR3 coding DNA: TGTGCCAGCAGTGATGGCGATGAGCAGTACTTC.

The rearrangement links TRBV6-1 to TRBJ1-1; no clear D gene. This CDR3 contains 15 residues. V gave up 0 bases and J gave up 3 bases, with 11 bases separating them. Germline V gives CDR1 MNHNS, CDR2 SASEGT. The CDR3 DNA reads as TGTGCCAGCAGTGAAGCCGGGTGGAGGTACACTGAAGCTTTCTTT. Its protein is CASSEAGWRYTEAFF.

The rearrangement joins TRBV6-1 to TRBJ2-7, with 8 bases matching TRBD1. V trimming: 2 bases; J trimming: 0 bases; junction bases outside the gene matches: 9. The CDR3 loop spans 17 amino acids. The germline gives CDR1 MNHNS, CDR2 SASEGT. The CDR3 protein is CASSEWIGGQVSYEQYF. CDR3 in DNA: TGTGCCAGCAGTGAATGGATCGGGGGACAGGTCTCCTACGAGCAGTACTTC.

This clonotype appeared a few times. The chain is built from TRBV7-3 and TRBJ1-1; maybe TRBD1 (6 bases). The V gene lost 5 bases and the J gene lost 3 bases, with 10 bases spanning the gap. In germline, CDR1 is SGHTA, CDR2 FQGTGA. The CDR3 is 13 amino acids. CDR3 nucleotides: TGTGCCAGCAGCCGACAGGCAGACACTGAAGCTTTCTTT. It codes for CASSRQADTEAFF.

This clonotype was observed a single time. J is TRBJ2-7 and V is TRBV6-5; 9 nucleotides agree with TRBD1. With 7 bases clipped from V and 2 bases from J, the junction kept 6 bases outside the gene matches. This CDR3 has 14 amino acids. CDR1 MNHEY and CDR2 SVGAGI come from the germline V gene. CDR3 amino acids: CASKPGQGPYEQYF. The CDR3, as DNA: TGTGCCAGCAAGCCGGGACAGGGACCCTACGAGCAGTACTTC.

The V and J genes are TRBV20-1 and TRBJ2-4, with TRBD1 matching 9 bases. The length of the CDR3 is 17 residues. Germline trimming cut 1 base from V and 2 bases from J; bases unmatched to any gene: 9. CDR1 is DFQATT and CDR2 is SNEGSKA in the germline V gene (reference sequence). The CDR3 DNA is TGCAGTGCTAGAGGATTGGGACAGGGACTCTCCAAAAACATTCAGTACTTC. This sequence encodes CSARGLGQGLSKNIQYF.

A few counts support this clonotype. The chain uses TRBV6-5 and TRBJ2-1, with D possibly TRBD2 on 5 matching bases. The CDR3 is made up of 15 amino acids. Trimming cost V 3 bases and J 5 bases, with 14 bases left between them. Germline assignment: CDR1 MNHEY and CDR2 SVGAGI. The CDR3 bases are TGTGCCAGCAGTTATGAGGGAAACCGAAACAATGAGCAGTTCTTC. It codes for CASSYEGNRNNEQFF.

This clonotype has just a few counts. The CDR3 protein is CATDRGSYEQYF. CDR3 DNA sequence: TGTGCCACCGACCGGGGGTCCTACGAGCAGTACTTC. J is TRBJ2-7 and V is TRBV6-1; TRBD2 might be the D (6 bases). Germline V gene data show CDR1 as MNHNS and CDR2 as SASEGT. V lost 10 bases to trimming and J lost 1 base, with 11 bases between them. The CDR3 totals 12 residues.